This T cell receptor beta chain was recovered during a study of OX40 agonist ivuxolimab in advanced cancers. Study context: The dose-escalation group included hepatocellular carcinoma, melanoma, renal cell carcinoma and head and neck cancer. Participants averaged approximately 60 years of age (range roughly 20 to 90) and were around 80% male. General study points: CD8+ T cells averaged more expanded clones than CD4+. Certain nonresponders likewise exhibited a low normalized T-cell clonal expansion.

Clones were sequenced by immunoSEQ multiplex PCR, and TCRdb holds only the in-frame ones, with some missing. The repertoire holds under 95,000 clones, with over 65% as singletons. The CDR3 runs 14 residues. Germline CDR1 is SGHDT and CDR2 is YYEEEE. The J segment lost 9 bases and the V segment lost 3 bases, leaving 11 bases of the junction unmatched. As to this clone: Its target is not known.

V and J are TRBV5-6 and TRBJ1-2; 7 bases are a match to TRBD1. The specimen comprised CD4+ or CD8+ T cells sorted from blood, sampled in a trial of the OX40 agonist ivuxolimab. This clonotype was obtained from an adult with an advanced solid tumor such as melanoma, head and neck, liver or kidney cancer. The DNA of the CDR3 is TGTGCCAGCAGCTCAACAGGGGATTATGGTAGCTACACCTTC. Translating it yields CASSSTGDYGSYTF.